Presented here are 30 T cell receptor beta chains from one specimen sequenced in a study of T cell repertoires in cytomegalovirus infection. TCRdb called the reads again in MiXCR, with one record for every CDR3 protein. This sample has more than 150,000 distinct CDR3 sequences; about 21% occur once, and the top ten carry around 2.7%. Specimen: PBMCs. The receptors derive from a human donor in good health (CMV status not recorded). Some clones in this sample may be carry-over from other donors' samples.

To note about this clonotype: At one boundary the junction diverges from the germline segment, which might be a read error. The rearrangement joins TRBV4-1 to TRBJ1-2, with D possibly being TRBD1 (6 bases). Germline values: CDR1 MGHRA, CDR2 YSYEKL. CDR3 length: 17 amino acids. Here the CDR3 reads CASSQDGGRGRDYGYTF. For the CDR3, the DNA is TGTGCCAGCAGCCAAGATGGAGGCCGGGGGCGCGACTATGGCTACACCTTC.

This clonotype was picked up a small number of times. The rearrangement uses TRBV6-5 and TRBJ1-2, with 9 positions matching TRBD1. This CDR3 comprises 14 residues. The junction had 5 bases not matched to a gene; V was cut back by 2 bases and J by 7 bases. Germline values: CDR1 MNHEY, CDR2 SVGAGI. This chain's CDR3 is CASSYGQGFGGYTF. The CDR3 region has the DNA TGTGCCAGCAGTTACGGACAGGGGTTTGGTGGCTACACCTTC.

At least ten counts were recorded for this clonotype. The chain uses TRBV10-3 and TRBJ2-1, with TRBD2 identical over 14 bases. With V trimmed by 7 bases and J by 3 bases, 5 bases remained unmatched. This CDR3 contains 16 residues. Germline assignment: CDR1 ENHRY and CDR2 SYGVKD. CDR3 DNA: TGTGCCATCAAAGGGACTAGCGGGAGAAGCTACAATGAGCAGTTCTTC. Residues: CAIKGTSGRSYNEQFF.

The chain links TRBV12-3 or TRBV12-4 to TRBJ2-5, with unresolved D. Trimming shortened V by 4 bases and J by 5 bases, and 17 bases separated the two germline ends. This CDR3 has 15 residues. The CDR3 sequence is CASSYTGPVRETQYF. The DNA for the CDR3 is TGTGCCAGCAGTTATACGGGCCCCGTGCGGGAGACCCAGTACTTC.

This clonotype was seen only a few times. This sequence joins TRBV18 and TRBJ2-6; weak D call: TRBD1 (5 bases). Germline CDR1 KGHSH, CDR2 LQKENI. CDR3 length equals 17 residues. Between the trimmed V and J ends, which lost 2 bases and 0 bases, there was a span of 11 bases. DNA of the CDR3: TGTGCCAGCTCACCAGTCCAGGGCAACTCTGGGGCCAACGTCCTGACTTTC. This codes for CASSPVQGNSGANVLTF.

At least ten counts were recorded for this clonotype. This chain uses TRBV7-8 with TRBJ2-7, with D possibly being TRBD2 (6 bases). Germline loops: CDR1 SGHVS, CDR2 FQNEAQ. Trimming left V 4 bases short and J 3 bases short, with 16 bases between. CDR3 size: 15 residues. The CDR3 DNA reads TGTGCCAGCAGCTCAAAGGGAGTGGGAGGCTACGAGCAGTACTTC. Its translation: CASSSKGVGGYEQYF.

The chain combines TRBV19 with TRBJ2-2; 11 bases match TRBD1. V was pared by 5 bases and J by 2 bases, with 4 bases of the junction left unmatched. Germline V gene data show CDR1 as LNHDA and CDR2 as SQIVND (reference sequence). This CDR3 is 16 amino acids long. In nucleotides, the CDR3 is TGTGCCAGTAGTCCCAGGACAGGGGGCAACACCGGGGAGCTGTTTTTT. Amino acids: CASSPRTGGNTGELFF.

The rearrangement links TRBV25-1 to TRBJ2-7, with 7 bases identical to TRBD1. The V segment lost 6 bases and the J segment 3 bases; nucleotides outside the gene matches: 2. The germline V gene encodes CDR1 MGHDK and CDR2 SYGVNS. The CDR3 extends over 12 amino acids. CDR3 protein: CASSRQGYEQYF. CDR3 coding DNA: TGTGCCAGCAGCAGACAGGGCTACGAGCAGTACTTC.

This CDR3 is CASTRSGRLEYEQYF. The CDR3 bases are TGTGCCAGCACCAGAAGCGGGAGGCTTGAGTACGAGCAGTACTTC. V gene TRBV28 combines with J gene TRBJ2-7, with 9 nucleotides matching TRBD2. The CDR3 consists of 15 residues. Germline loops: CDR1 MDHEN, CDR2 SYDVKM. With V trimmed by 7 bases and J by 4 bases, 11 bases remained unmatched.

The chain has TRBV2 and TRBJ2-1, with 9 positions matching TRBD2. Trimming cost V 4 bases and J 4 bases; bases outside gene matches: 5. Germline lookup yields CDR1 SNHLY and CDR2 FYNNEI. The CDR3 extends over 15 amino acids. CDR3 in DNA: TGTGCCAGCAGTGTGGAGGCGGGGGGGTACAATGAGCAGTTCTTC. Translating it yields CASSVEAGGYNEQFF.

This clonotype was found a few times. The chain is built from TRBV5-6 and TRBJ1-1; weak D call: TRBD1 (5 bases). V shed 2 bases and J shed 6 bases, with 17 bases lying between them. Looked up from germline, CDR1 is SGHDT and CDR2 is YYEEEE. This CDR3 has 15 amino acids. This chain's CDR3 is CASSFLGARGAEAFF. CDR3 DNA sequence: TGTGCCAGCAGCTTTCTAGGGGCGCGAGGGGCTGAAGCTTTCTTT.

This clonotype was detected only once. The V call is TRBV5-5, the J call TRBJ2-1, with 11 bases fitting TRBD2. Germline V gene lookup returns CDR1 SGHKS and CDR2 YYEKEE (reference sequence). After removal of 2 bases from V and 8 bases from J, the junction contained 12 bases not matched to a gene. CDR3 length: 17 residues. The CDR3 coding sequence is TGTGCCAGCAGCTTCCCCGGGACTAGCGGACCCTCCGATGAGCAGTTCTTC. Protein sequence: CASSFPGTSGPSDEQFF.

The rearrangement joins TRBV6-2 or TRBV6-3 to TRBJ2-3; 9 nucleotides align to TRBD2. In germline, CDR1 is MNHEY, CDR2 SVGEGT. Trimming at V came to 0 bases and at J to 4 bases, leaving 5 bases not matched to a gene. This CDR3 comprises 16 residues. CDR3 amino acids: CASSYSSGRGSDTQYF. CDR3 nucleotides: TGTGCCAGCAGTTACTCTAGCGGGAGAGGTTCAGATACGCAGTATTTT.

This clonotype has ten or more counts. The chain is built from TRBV5-1 and TRBJ2-3; TRBD2 matches 12 bases. The CDR3 is 14 residues long. CDR1 and CDR2 (germline): SGHRS, YFSETQ. V was clipped by 3 bases and J by 5 bases; unmatched bases: 1. The CDR3 loop is CASSSTSGGDTQYF. The CDR3, as DNA: TGCGCCAGCAGCTCGACTAGCGGGGGAGATACGCAGTATTTT.

The chain links TRBV6-8 to TRBJ1-1, with TRBD1 matching over 8 bases. The length of the CDR3 is 15 residues. Germline V gene data show CDR1 as MNHGY and CDR2 as SAAAGT. V was pared by 3 bases and J by 3 bases, with 6 bases of the junction left unmatched. The chain's CDR3 is CASSYSGGEDTEAFF. The CDR3 bases are TGTGCCAGCAGTTATTCAGGGGGCGAAGACACTGAAGCTTTCTTT.

This clonotype was counted many times. The chain employs TRBV28 and TRBJ2-5, with D perhaps being TRBD1 or TRBD2 (5 bases each). The germline V and J ends were trimmed by 2 bases and 1 base, with 11 bases remaining between them. Per germline, CDR1 MDHEN and CDR2 SYDVKM. The CDR3 is 15 amino acids. CDR3 nucleotides: TGTGCCAGCAGTTTAATCGGGACCTTCCAAGAGACCCAGTACTTC. It yields the protein CASSLIGTFQETQYF. The variable domain in full, completed from reference TRBV28 and TRBJ2-5, reads DVKVTQSSRYLVKRTGEKVFLECVQDMDHENMFWYRQDPGLGLRLIYFSYDVKMKEKGDIPEGYSVSREKKERFSLILESASTNQTSMYLCASSLIGTFQETQYFGPGTRLLVL.

This chain links TRBV20-1 with TRBJ2-1; D perhaps matches TRBD2 (5 bases). Per the germline V gene, CDR1 is DFQATT and CDR2 is SNEGSKA (reference sequence). CDR3 length: 11 amino acids. The V gene lost 8 bases and the J gene lost 5 bases, with 10 bases spanning the gap. The CDR3 nucleotides are TGCAGTCCCGAGAGGGACAATGAGCAGTTCTTC. This encodes CSPERDNEQFF.

The V call is TRBV7-3, the J call TRBJ2-5; TRBD2 aligns across 11 bases. The CDR3 runs to 16 residues. The germline gives CDR1 SGHTA, CDR2 FQGTGA. Trimming took 1 base from V and 1 from J; bases not matched to a gene: 2. Here the CDR3 DNA reads TGTGCCAGCAGCTTAAAGCTAGCGGGGGGCCAAGAGACCCAGTACTTC. It translates to CASSLKLAGGQETQYF.

This clonotype was recorded a few times. CDR3 nucleotide sequence: TGTGCCAGCAGTTCCCCGCTAGCCACCTACTACGAGCAGTACTTC. It specifies CASSSPLATYYEQYF. The chain is built from TRBV28 and TRBJ2-7; D perhaps matches TRBD2 (5 bases). Germline values: CDR1 MDHEN, CDR2 SYDVKM. The CDR3 sequence is 15 residues long. V gave up 4 bases and J gave up 3 bases, with 16 bases separating them.

This chain links TRBV4-1 with TRBJ1-6; weak D call: TRBD1 (5 bases). Germline values: CDR1 MGHRA, CDR2 YSYEKL. With 8 bases removed from V and 8 bases from J, the gap between germline ends came to 16 bases. The CDR3 totals 14 residues. The CDR3 is CASGRGQGYSPLHF. CDR3 nucleotides: TGCGCCAGCGGCAGAGGGCAGGGCTATTCACCCCTCCACTTT.

This chain links TRBV6-5 with TRBJ1-2; the D gene is possibly TRBD1 (5 bases). Trimming stripped 5 bases from V and 0 bases from J, with 10 bases between. The CDR3 extends over 14 amino acids. The germline gives CDR1 MNHEY, CDR2 SVGAGI. The CDR3 sequence is CASSRGLANYGYTF. The CDR3 nucleotides are TGTGCCAGCAGTAGGGGCCTAGCTAACTATGGCTACACCTTC.

V and J are TRBV12-3 or TRBV12-4 and TRBJ2-1; no clear D. Trimming cost V 6 bases and J 6 bases, with 21 bases left between them. The CDR3 loop spans 16 amino acids. The chain's CDR3 is CASSRASLPRSNEQFF. The CDR3 coding sequence is TGTGCCAGCAGCCGAGCGTCGTTGCCGAGATCCAATGAGCAGTTCTTC.

This clonotype was counted between two and nine times. The V call is TRBV7-3, the J call TRBJ2-1, with 8 nucleotides matching TRBD2. V gave up 5 bases and J gave up 7 bases; unmatched junction bases: 10. The CDR3 length is 15 residues. The V gene's germline CDR1 is SGHTA and CDR2 FQGTGA. CDR3 residues: CASSQSGRVVNEQFF. CDR3 sequence (DNA): TGTGCCAGCAGCCAGAGCGGGAGAGTAGTAAATGAGCAGTTCTTC.

This chain joins TRBV28 and TRBJ1-1; TRBD1 is a possible D gene (6 bases). Trimming removed 6 bases at V and 5 bases at J, with 19 bases between. CDR1 is MDHEN and CDR2 is SYDVKM in the germline V gene. The CDR3 covers 15 residues. CDR3 in DNA: TGTGCCAGCAGGTCGCCTCCGGCAGGGGAAACTGAAGCTTTCTTT. Amino acid sequence: CASRSPPAGETEAFF.

This clonotype was observed a handful of times. J is TRBJ2-1 and V is TRBV7-2; TRBD2 matches 12 bases. CDR3 size: 12 residues. Germline CDR1 SGHTA, CDR2 FQGNSA. Trimming removed 6 bases from V and 13 bases from J; junction bases left unmatched: 4. CDR3 residues: CASRLAGGRQFF. The CDR3 nucleotides are TGTGCCAGCAGACTAGCGGGAGGCCGTCAGTTCTTC.

Ten or more counts support this clonotype. The J gene is TRBJ1-5, the V gene TRBV6-6; D not resolved. CDR3 size: 13 residues. Trimming pared 4 bases from V and 1 base from J, leaving 5 bases between. Germline CDR1 and CDR2: MNHNY and SVGAGI (reference sequence). CDR3 coding DNA: TGTGCCAGCAGTTCTGACAGCAATCAGCCCCAGCATTTT. Amino acid sequence: CASSSDSNQPQHF.

As to this clonotype: A read error may be the cause here, since a much bigger clone is one base away. V gene TRBV7-4 combines with J gene TRBJ2-1, with 7 bases fitting TRBD1. Germline V gene lookup returns CDR1 SGHVT and CDR2 SQSDAQ. This CDR3 spans 13 amino acids. The CDR3 DNA is TGTGACAGTACAGGGGCCCCCTACAATGAGCAGTTCTTC. Translated: CDSTGAPYNEQFF.

J is TRBJ1-1 and V is TRBV5-1; D gene uncertain. This CDR3 contains 16 residues. The V and J ends lost 0 bases and 4 bases respectively, with 16 bases between them. CDR1 and CDR2 from the germline V gene are SGHRS and YFSETQ. The CDR3 DNA reads as TGCGCCAGCAGCTTGGAGCCCAACGGTTGGGCCACTGAAGCTTTCTTT. This translates into CASSLEPNGWATEAFF.

The CDR3 protein is CASSLDTSSGNTIYF. The CDR3 region has the DNA TGTGCCAGCAGCCTCGACACGAGCTCTGGAAACACCATATATTTT. The V and J genes are TRBV7-9 and TRBJ1-3; the D is unclear. This CDR3 region has 15 residues. CDR1 SEHNR and CDR2 FQNEAQ come from the germline V gene (reference sequence). The ends were cut back, 5 bases at V and 0 bases at J, with 11 bases in the middle.

In this sample, this clonotype turned up a few times. This sequence joins TRBV6-2 or TRBV6-3 and TRBJ2-6; TRBD1 matches at 11 bases. The germline V gene has CDR1 MNHEY and CDR2 SVGEGT. V lost 6 bases to trimming and J lost 1 base; unmatched junction nucleotides: 5. The CDR3 has 17 amino acids. CDR3 protein: CASSPGQGASGANVLTF. The CDR3 coding sequence is TGTGCCAGCAGCCCCGGACAGGGGGCATCTGGGGCCAACGTCCTGACTTTC.